What follows is one T cell receptor beta chain and its context. This entry belongs to a study of breast tumors, draining lymph nodes, adjacent tissues. MiXCR, run by TCRdb on the multiplex PCR reads, gives a single entry per CDR3 protein. This table has about 63,000 distinct CDR3 sequences, less than 75% appearing once. The germline V gene has CDR1 SEHNR and CDR2 FQNEAQ (reference sequence). V dropped 10 bases and J dropped 3 bases, with 15 bases sitting between them. The CDR3 length is 13 residues. The clonotype was recovered from a female donor with breast cancer. Some clones in this sample may be carry-over from other donors' samples. V gene TRBV7-9 combines with J gene TRBJ1-2; D may be TRBD1 (6 bases). Sequencing was performed on breast tumor tissue. CDR3 residues: CAIDDRFDYGYTF. The CDR3 nucleotides are TGTGCCATCGACGACAGGTTTGACTATGGCTACACCTTC.